This entry lists 27 T cell receptor beta chains sequenced from one sample in a study of cytomegalovirus exposure and HLA in healthy donors. Vbeta (60) and Jbeta (13) primers were used in the PCR. Some clones are missing from TCRdb's copy, which holds only in-frame ones; the method was immunoSEQ multiplex PCR. The table includes around 180,000 clones, around 80% detected once. The sample taken for sequencing was PBMCs. The origin of the receptors is a woman aged 40 to 50 in good health and CMV-seronegative.

The chain joins TRBV12-2 to TRBJ2-7; TRBD2 was called by the table and not checked on the DNA. TRBV12-2 is designated a pseudogene. This CDR3 comprises 14 residues. The CDR3 spells CASRFLIASYEQYF. The CDR3, as DNA: TGTGCAAGTCGTTTTCTAATAGCCTCCTACGAGCAGTACTTC.

CDR3 sequence (DNA): TGTGCCAGCAGCTTGGAAGGGACAGGGAACGAGCAGTACTTC. It encodes CASSLEGTGNEQYF. The V and J genes are TRBV5-4 and TRBJ2-7, with 9 nucleotides matching TRBD1. In germline, CDR1 is SGHNT, CDR2 YYREEE (reference sequence). The CDR3 runs 14 residues. V shed 0 bases, J shed 5 bases, and the junction held 3 bases outside the gene matches.

The chain employs TRBV4-2 and TRBJ2-7; 11 bases map to TRBD2. With V trimmed by 0 bases and J by 3 bases, 7 bases remained unmatched. The CDR3 is 17 amino acids. Germline V lookup: CDR1 LGHNA, CDR2 YNFKEQ. CDR3 protein: CASSQDLGLAGGYEQYF. The CDR3 DNA is TGTGCCAGCAGCCAAGATCTCGGGCTAGCGGGAGGCTACGAGCAGTACTTC.

This clone has a single count. This chain joins TRBV6-5 and TRBJ1-1; possibly TRBD1 for D (6 bases). Deletions cut 6 bases from V and 6 bases from J, with 17 bases between. The CDR3 extends over 14 amino acids. Germline values: CDR1 MNHEY, CDR2 SVGAGI. In nucleotides, the CDR3 is TGTGCCAGCAGCCCACAGGGTTCTACCGCTGAAGCTTTCTTT. Residues: CASSPQGSTAEAFF.

This clone is a singleton in its sample. The CDR3 coding sequence is TGTGCCAGCAGCTCCAGGGTCGGGGAGACCCAGTACTTC. Translated: CASSSRVGETQYF. V usage is TRBV7-3 and J usage is TRBJ2-5; maybe TRBD1 (5 bases). In germline, CDR1 is SGHTA, CDR2 FQGTGA. V was clipped by 4 bases and J by 5 bases, with 11 bases between them. The CDR3 is 13 residues long.

The J gene is TRBJ2-7, the V gene TRBV11-2, with 7 bases matching TRBD1. Trimming cost V 7 bases and J 4 bases; bases outside gene matches: 10. CDR1 and CDR2 (germline): SGHAT, FQNNGV. The CDR3 is made up of 14 amino acids. The CDR3 reads CASKPDRELYEQYF. For the CDR3, the DNA is TGTGCCAGCAAACCAGACAGGGAACTGTACGAGCAGTACTTC.

CDR3 protein: CASSSTNRDRALGYTF. The CDR3 DNA sequence: TGTGCCAGTAGTAGTACTAACCGGGACAGGGCGTTGGGCTACACCTTC. The chain carries TRBV19 and TRBJ1-2; 9 bases line up with TRBD1. The trim removed 4 bases at V and 8 bases at J, leaving 14 bases unmatched. CDR1 LNHDA and CDR2 SQIVND come from the germline V gene (reference sequence). CDR3 length equals 16 residues. Full variable domain (missing parts from reference TRBV19 and TRBJ1-2): DGGITQSPKYLFRKEGQNVTLSCEQNLNHDAMYWYRQDPGQGLRLIYYSQIVNDFQKGDIAEGYSVSREKKESFPLTVTSAQKNPTAFYLCASSSTNRDRALGYTFGSGTRLTVV.

The gene calls are TRBV2 and TRBJ2-5, with D perhaps matching TRBD1 (5 bases). Germline V lookup: CDR1 SNHLY, CDR2 FYNNEI. Trimming removed 2 bases at V and 4 bases at J, with 11 bases between. This CDR3 is 14 amino acids long. The CDR3 coding sequence is TGTGCCAGCAGTGAACCAGGGCTGGGAGAGACCCAGTACTTC. It is translated as CASSEPGLGETQYF.

The chain couples TRBV5-1 to TRBJ2-3; D possibly corresponds to TRBD1 (7 bases). With 6 bases removed from V and 2 bases from J, the gap between germline ends came to 13 bases. Germline V gives CDR1 SGHRS, CDR2 YFSETQ. CDR3 length equals 14 residues. This CDR3 reads CASNGGQPTDTQYF. The CDR3 bases are TGCGCCAGCAACGGGGGACAGCCCACAGATACGCAGTATTTT.

J is TRBJ2-1 and V is TRBV9; 7 bases map to TRBD2. Germline lookup yields CDR1 SGDLS and CDR2 YYNGEE. The CDR3 is 17 residues long. Unmatched junction bases numbered 6, after V lost 0 bases and J lost 0 bases. CDR3 in amino acids: CASSVAPTSASYNEQFF. DNA of the CDR3: TGTGCCAGCAGCGTAGCCCCTACTAGCGCCTCCTACAATGAGCAGTTCTTC.

This chain uses TRBV7-2 with TRBJ1-4; 7 nucleotides line up with TRBD1. Losses at the gene ends were 5 bases for V and 3 bases for J; bases not matched to a gene: 6. The CDR3 loop spans 15 amino acids. CDR1 and CDR2 from the germline V gene are SGHTA and FQGNSA. The CDR3 is CASSTDRVSNEKLFF. CDR3 nucleotides: TGTGCCAGCAGCACAGACAGGGTATCTAATGAAAAACTGTTTTTT.

The V gene is TRBV28, the J gene TRBJ1-2, with a tentative D call TRBD1 (5 bases). CDR1 and CDR2 (germline): MDHEN, SYDVKM. Trimming stripped 2 bases from V and 8 bases from J, with 12 bases between. CDR3 length equals 13 residues. CDR3 sequence: CASSLGHPLGYTF. CDR3 nucleotide sequence: TGTGCCAGCAGTTTAGGACACCCCCTAGGCTACACCTTC.

V usage is TRBV15 and J usage is TRBJ1-1; D might be TRBD1 (5 bases). The length of the CDR3 is 15 residues. The germline CDR1 and CDR2 sequences are LNHNV and YYDKDF (reference sequence). The ends were cut back, 1 base at V and 2 bases at J, with 11 bases in the middle. CDR3 residues: CATSRVRDGNTEAFF. In DNA form, the CDR3 reads TGTGCCACCAGCAGAGTCAGGGATGGCAACACTGAAGCTTTCTTT.

The chain has TRBV19 and TRBJ2-2; 7 bases fit TRBD2. The ends lost 5 bases at V and 0 bases at J; junction bases unmatched: 9. This CDR3 is 17 amino acids long. Germline loops: CDR1 LNHDA, CDR2 SQIVND (reference sequence). The CDR3 DNA is TGTGCCAGTAGTCACGATTGGGGGGGGACGAACACCGGGGAGCTGTTTTTT. It specifies CASSHDWGGTNTGELFF.

The chain combines TRBV14 with TRBJ2-7, with D perhaps matching TRBD2 (5 bases). The CDR3 has 13 residues. V was shortened by 5 bases and J by 9 bases, with 17 bases between the two germline ends. Germline assignment: CDR1 SGHDN and CDR2 FVKESK. The CDR3 DNA sequence: TGTGCCAGCAGCTCAGGACTCTCCTCCCGGCAGTACTTC. It translates to CASSSGLSSRQYF. The entire variable domain, with the rest obtained from reference TRBV14 and TRBJ2-7, is as follows: EAGVTQFPSHSVIEKGQTVTLRCDPISGHDNLYWYRRVMGKEIKFLLHFVKESKQDESGMPNNRFLAERTGGTYSTLKVQPAELEDSGVYFCASSSGLSSRQYFGPGTRLTVT.

This clone has a handful of counts. J is TRBJ1-4 and V is TRBV4-1; tentative D call: TRBD1 (5 bases). Germline CDR1 and CDR2: MGHRA and YSYEKL. This CDR3 has 13 amino acids. Trimming took off 6 bases at V and 7 bases at J, with 12 bases between the two ends. The CDR3 DNA is TGCGCCAGCAGGGGGGAGGGATCTGAAAAACTGTTTTTT. Amino acids: CASRGEGSEKLFF.

V and J are TRBV19 and TRBJ2-1; D possibly corresponds to TRBD1 (5 bases). The CDR3 runs to 15 residues. V lost 1 base and J 3 bases, leaving 10 bases between the germline ends. Germline CDR1 LNHDA, CDR2 SQIVND (reference sequence). CDR3 sequence (DNA): TGTGCCAGTAGTATAGCAGAGACAGTCTACAATGAGCAGTTCTTC. As protein: CASSIAETVYNEQFF.

This chain joins TRBV9 and TRBJ1-2; unclear D gene. V shed 0 bases and J shed 8 bases, with 14 bases lying between them. This CDR3 contains 14 residues. Germline V CDR1 and CDR2: SGDLS, YYNGEE. The CDR3, as DNA: TGTGCCAGCAGCGTAGATAGGGAGGGCAGAGGCTACACCTTC. Amino acids: CASSVDREGRGYTF.

Only one count was recorded for this clone. V gene TRBV11-3 combines with J gene TRBJ2-3, with 10 bases identical to TRBD1. CDR1 is SGHNT, CDR2 YENEEA, per germline. V was clipped by 2 bases and J by 4 bases; unmatched bases: 12. The CDR3 consists of 18 residues. The CDR3 protein is CASSLYRTGGIQADTQYF. The CDR3 nucleotides are TGTGCCAGCAGCTTATACAGGACAGGGGGAATCCAAGCAGATACGCAGTATTTT.

This clone showed up just once. CDR3 in amino acids: CAWTRRGREVYGYTF. The CDR3 DNA reads as TGTGCCTGGACCCGGCGGGGTCGGGAAGTATATGGCTACACCTTC. The chain carries TRBV30 and TRBJ1-2; D is uncertain. V was cut by 4 bases and J by 5 bases, with 20 bases left in between. Germline V gene data show CDR1 as GTSNPN and CDR2 as SVGIG (reference sequence). The CDR3 covers 15 residues.

This clone was counted a few times. V usage is TRBV14 and J usage is TRBJ1-1; tentatively, D is TRBD1 (5 bases). Germline assignment: CDR1 SGHDN and CDR2 FVKESK. This CDR3 region has 14 residues. Trimming stripped 8 bases from V and 0 bases from J, with 13 bases between. The CDR3 sequence is CASREGPMNTEAFF. CDR3 bases: TGTGCCAGCCGGGAGGGGCCCATGAACACTGAAGCTTTCTTT.

This clone was seen only a few times. V and J are TRBV7-9 and TRBJ2-1, with D hard to call. CDR3 length: 10 residues. CDR1 is SEHNR and CDR2 is FQNEAQ in the germline V gene (reference sequence). V was pared by 6 bases and J by 7 bases, with 4 bases between. The CDR3 nucleotides are TGTGCCAGCAGTCGGAATGAGCAGTTCTTC. It specifies CASSRNEQFF.

V gene TRBV7-9 combines with J gene TRBJ1-4, with D maybe TRBD1 (5 bases). V lost 5 bases and J 3 bases, leaving 13 bases between the germline ends. This CDR3 is built from 15 residues. From germline, CDR1 is SEHNR and CDR2 FQNEAQ (reference sequence). The CDR3 DNA sequence: TGTGCCAGCAGCGCCTTGCAGGGATCTAATGAAAAACTGTTTTTT. Amino acid sequence: CASSALQGSNEKLFF.

The chain joins TRBV7-6 to TRBJ1-6; 9 positions match TRBD1. Germline V lookup: CDR1 SGHVS, CDR2 FNYEAQ. After removal of 1 base from V and 7 bases from J, the junction contained 2 bases not matched to a gene. The CDR3 totals 15 residues. The CDR3 DNA reads TGTGCCAGCAGCTTAGGGGACAGGGAGAATTCACCCCTCCACTTT. The encoded protein is CASSLGDRENSPLHF.

The genes are TRBV7-2 and TRBJ1-2, with 11 bases aligning to TRBD1. The germline V gene encodes CDR1 SGHTA and CDR2 FQGNSA. V lost 4 bases and J lost 0; bases outside the gene matches: 7. The CDR3 has 17 amino acids. CDR3 sequence: CASSSRDRGRANYGYTF. The CDR3 DNA reads as TGTGCCAGCAGCTCCCGGGACAGGGGGAGAGCTAACTATGGCTACACCTTC.

This sequence joins TRBV2 and TRBJ2-5, with D maybe TRBD2 (5 bases). The CDR3 loop spans 13 amino acids. The V gene lost 6 bases and the J gene lost 5 bases, with 13 bases spanning the gap. Germline V gene sequence: CDR1 SNHLY, CDR2 FYNNEI. The CDR3 sequence: CASSPGRRETQYF. As DNA, the CDR3 is TGTGCCAGCAGCCCTGGCCGGAGGGAGACCCAGTACTTC.

The chain's CDR3 is CASSGTGSSYNEQFF. As DNA, the CDR3 is TGTGCCAGCAGTGGGACAGGGAGCTCCTACAATGAGCAGTTCTTC. The genes are TRBV2 and TRBJ2-1; 8 nucleotides align to TRBD1. The trim removed 4 bases at V and 0 bases at J, leaving 2 bases unmatched. CDR1 and CDR2 (germline): SNHLY, FYNNEI. CDR3 size: 15 residues.